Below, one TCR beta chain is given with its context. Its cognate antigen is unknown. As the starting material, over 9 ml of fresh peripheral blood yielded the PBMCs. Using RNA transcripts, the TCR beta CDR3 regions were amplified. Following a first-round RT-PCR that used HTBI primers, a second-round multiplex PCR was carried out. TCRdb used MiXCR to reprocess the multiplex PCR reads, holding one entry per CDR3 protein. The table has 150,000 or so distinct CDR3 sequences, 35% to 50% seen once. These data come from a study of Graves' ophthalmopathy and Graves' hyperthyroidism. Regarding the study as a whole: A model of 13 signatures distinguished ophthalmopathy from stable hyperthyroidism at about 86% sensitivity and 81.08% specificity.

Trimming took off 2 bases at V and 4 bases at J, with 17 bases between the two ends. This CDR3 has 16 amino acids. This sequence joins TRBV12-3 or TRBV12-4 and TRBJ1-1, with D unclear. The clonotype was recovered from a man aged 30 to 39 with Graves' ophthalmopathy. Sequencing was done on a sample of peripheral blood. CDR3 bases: TGTGCCAGCAGTTTACCCTTTATGGGAGTGAGCACTGAAGCTTTCTTT. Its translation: CASSLPFMGVSTEAFF.